The source of this T cell receptor (beta chain) is a study of T cell responses to AZD1222 COVID-19 vaccine. Study information: The study pooled second doses at about 4 or about 12 weeks.

Repertoires were generated with immunoSEQ multiplex PCR, while TCRdb's copy carries only in-frame clones and drops some. The repertoire includes approximately 150,000 clones, 89% of them detected once, and approximately 5.1% sits in the top ten. General study results and limits: Only six people who got AZD1222 tested seropositive at baseline. A mostly white British donor set with more females was recruited, and clonal diversity was possibly underestimated. Mapped onto spike, vaccine-associated CD4 TCRs spanned it and were dominant at 160-218 and 743-854.

Note on this clone: Its specificity is not known.

CDR3 size: 16 residues. Germline V lookup: CDR1 SSHAT, CDR2 FNYEAQ (reference sequence). V lost 4 bases, J lost 4 bases, and 16 bases lay in between. The sequence was collected from an adult in good health. This specimen was peripheral blood, taken on day 0 of AZD1222 vaccination. The rearrangement uses TRBV7-7 and TRBJ2-2; D unresolved. In DNA form, the CDR3 reads TGTGCCAGCAGCTCCCTACCACACCCGGCCACCGGGGAGCTGTTTTTT. As protein: CASSSLPHPATGELFF.